A selection of T cell receptor beta chains follows, all from one sample in a study of control samples from healthy donors and cancer patients. The table came from immunoSEQ multiplex PCR; TCRdb's copy has only in-frame clones and leaves some out. Its table lists about 190,000 clones. Source material: blood. The receptors were sampled from a woman in her 30s in good health. Each CDR3 is given with its conserved first and last residue. D genes are given only for firm matches.

TRBV7-9,TRBJ1-1,-,TGTGCCAGCAGCTTAACCCCCCCCGGGGCCACTGAAGCTTTCTTT,CASSLTPPGATEAFF
TRBV5-1,TRBJ1-1,-,TGCGCCAGCAGCTCGAGGGGCACTGAAGCTTTCTTT,CASSSRGTEAFF
TRBV12-3/TRBV12-4,TRBJ2-7,-,TGTGCCAGCACCCAAAGTAACAACTACGAGCAGTACTTC,CASTQSNNYEQYF
TRBV5-1,TRBJ1-2,-,TGCGCCAGCAGCTTGGACAGTACGTATGGCTACACCTTC,CASSLDSTYGYTF
TRBV12-3/TRBV12-4,TRBJ1-2,-,TGTGCCAGCAGCCCACGGGCCTATGGCTACACCTTC,CASSPRAYGYTF
TRBV6-1,TRBJ1-6,TRBD1,TGTGCCAGCAGTGAATCTGACAGGGAAAATTCACCCCTCCACTTT,CASSESDRENSPLHF
TRBV6-6,TRBJ1-6,-,TGTGCGGCGGTCGGCTCCTATAATTCACCCCTCCACTTT,CAAVGSYNSPLHF
TRBV7-2,TRBJ2-5,-,TGTGCCAGCAGCTTAGGGGCCGACAGAAAAGAGACCCAGTACTTC,CASSLGADRKETQYF
TRBV20-1,TRBJ2-3,-,TGCAGTGCTCGTGCCGGGGGTACTAGCACAGATACGCAGTATTTT,CSARAGGTSTDTQYF
TRBV4-3,TRBJ1-3,TRBD1,TGCGCCAGCAGCCAAGGGGCAGGGGGAGCAAACACCATATATTTT,CASSQGAGGANTIYF
TRBV7-9,TRBJ2-7,-,TGTGCCAGCAGCTTAGAACCCGCGTCGGGTTCGTACGAGCAGTACTTC,CASSLEPASGSYEQYF
TRBV7-8,TRBJ1-1,-,TGTGCCAGCAGCTTACTTGGAAGTGGCGCTGAAGCTTTCTTT,CASSLLGSGAEAFF
TRBV27,TRBJ1-5,-,TGTGCCAGCAGTTTTCTAGGTAAAAATCAGCCCCAGCATTTT,CASSFLGKNQPQHF
TRBV7-9,TRBJ1-2,TRBD1,TGTGCCAGCAGCCCCCCCGCTACACAGGGGCTAAGCTATGGCTACACCTTC,CASSPPATQGLSYGYTF
TRBV27,TRBJ1-1,-,TGTGCCAGCAGTTTATCGGATTTAGGCAGAGCTTTCTTT,CASSLSDLGRAFF
TRBV9,TRBJ1-3,-,TGTGCCAGCAGCGTATGGGCCTCTGGAAACACCATATATTTT,CASSVWASGNTIYF
TRBV5-1,TRBJ1-3,-,TGCGCCAGCAGCTTGACAGGGTTAGATGCTGGAAACACCATATATTTT,CASSLTGLDAGNTIYF
TRBV27,TRBJ1-5,TRBD1,TGTGCCAGCAGTTTGGGACAGGGATCGGCGCAGCCCCAGCATTTT,CASSLGQGSAQPQHF
TRBV3-1/TRBV3-2,TRBJ2-5,TRBD1,TGTGCCAGCAGCCAAGATTGGGGGACAGACCAAGAGACCCAGTACTTC,CASSQDWGTDQETQYF
TRBV28,TRBJ1-6,TRBD1,TGTGCCAGCAGTTTACCAGGGGGGAATTCACCCCTCCACTTT,CASSLPGGNSPLHF
TRBV2,TRBJ1-6,TRBD1,TGTGCCGGGGGAACAGGGGCCATCAATTCACCCCTCCACTTT,CAGGTGAINSPLHF
TRBV2,TRBJ1-1,-,TGTGCCAGCAGTGAAGAGAGGGCGAGCACTGAAGCTTTCTTT,CASSEERASTEAFF
TRBV28,TRBJ1-5,-,TGTGCCAGCAGTGTCGGTCCAAATAGCAATCAGCCCCAGCATTTT,CASSVGPNSNQPQHF
TRBV13,TRBJ2-2,-,TGTGCCAGCAGCTTATACTTGTCCTACCAACCCCTCCGGAACACCGGGGAGCTGTTTTTT,CASSLYLSYQPLRNTGELFF
TRBV28,TRBJ1-4,-,TGTGCCAGCAGTAAAGAAGTGGCCCCCCAAAAACTGTTTTTT,CASSKEVAPQKLFF
TRBV6-5,TRBJ1-4,-,TGTGCCAGCATGACAGACGGCCGGGGGAGTGAAAAACTGTTTTTT,CASMTDGRGSEKLFF
TRBV2,TRBJ1-4,TRBD1,TGTGCCAGCAGTACCACCGGGACAGGGGGCGAAAAACTGTTTTTT,CASSTTGTGGEKLFF
TRBV28,TRBJ2-7,TRBD1,TGTGCCAGCAGTTTCGCGGGACAGGCCTACGAGCAGTACTTC,CASSFAGQAYEQYF
TRBV5-8,TRBJ1-6,-,TGTGCCAGCAGCTTGGGGACGGCCGATAATTCACCCCTCCACTTT,CASSLGTADNSPLHF
TRBV28,TRBJ1-6,-,TGTGCCAGCAGTCCGACGACAGCGAGCTCCTATAATTCACCCCTCCACTTT,CASSPTTASSYNSPLHF